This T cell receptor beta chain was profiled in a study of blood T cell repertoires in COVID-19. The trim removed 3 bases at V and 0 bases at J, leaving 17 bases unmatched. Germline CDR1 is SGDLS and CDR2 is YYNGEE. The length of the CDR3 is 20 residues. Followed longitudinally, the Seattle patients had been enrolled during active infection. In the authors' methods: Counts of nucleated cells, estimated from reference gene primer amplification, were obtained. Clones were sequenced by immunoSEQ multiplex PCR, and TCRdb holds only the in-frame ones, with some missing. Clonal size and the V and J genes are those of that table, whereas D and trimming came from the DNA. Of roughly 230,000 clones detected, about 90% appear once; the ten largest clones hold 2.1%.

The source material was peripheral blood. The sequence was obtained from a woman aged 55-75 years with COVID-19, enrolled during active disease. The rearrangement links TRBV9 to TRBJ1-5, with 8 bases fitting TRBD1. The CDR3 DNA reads TGTGCCAGCAGCGCGGCGGACAGGGCGCGCTCCTCCTATAGCAATCAGCCCCAGCATTTT. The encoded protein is CASSAADRARSSYSNQPQHF. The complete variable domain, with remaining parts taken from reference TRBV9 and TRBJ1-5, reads DSGVTQTPKHLITATGQRVTLRCSPRSGDLSVYWYQQSLDQGLQFLIQYYNGEERAKGNILERFSAQQFPDLHSELNLSSLELGDSALYFCASSAADRARSSYSNQPQHFGDGTRLSIL.